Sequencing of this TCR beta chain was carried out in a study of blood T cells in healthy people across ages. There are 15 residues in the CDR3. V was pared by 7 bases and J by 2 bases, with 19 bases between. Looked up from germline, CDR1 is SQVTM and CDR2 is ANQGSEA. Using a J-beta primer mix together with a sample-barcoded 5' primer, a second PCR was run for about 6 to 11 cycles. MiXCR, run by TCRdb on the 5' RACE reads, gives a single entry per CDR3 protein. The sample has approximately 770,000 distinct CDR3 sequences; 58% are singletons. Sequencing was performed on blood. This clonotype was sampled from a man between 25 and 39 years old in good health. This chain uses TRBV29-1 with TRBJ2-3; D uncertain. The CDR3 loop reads CSAAPPSPTTDTQYF. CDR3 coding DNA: TGCAGCGCCGCTCCCCCGTCCCCGACCACAGATACGCAGTATTTT.